This T cell receptor beta chain was retrieved from a study of memory CD4+ T cells and cytomegalovirus serostatus. Study overall: Donors were healthy Belgian adults, under 10 CMV seropositive and some 24 seronegative.

Assay: immunoSEQ multiplex PCR; the TCRdb copy retains only in-frame clones and omits some. The data show about 82,000 clones, around 80% seen once. Study results and caveats: Median bootstrapped AUC for CMV status was approximately 0.96 originally, about 0.9 US-trained. Suggested: most of the CMV-linked TCR signature lies in CD4+ memory cells. CD4+ memory repertoires contained 67 of 164 reported CMV TCRbeta sequences.

This clone was observed a handful of times. Its cognate antigen is unknown. CDR3 length: 11 residues. V was pared by 4 bases and J by 5 bases, with 8 bases between. Germline assignment: CDR1 GTSNPN and CDR2 SVGIG (reference sequence). The sort gate was single viable CD3+CD4+CD8-CD45RO+ cells for memory CD4+ T cells. This TCR was sampled from an adult in good health and CMV-seronegative. The genes are TRBV30 and TRBJ2-5, with D perhaps TRBD1 or TRBD2 (6 bases each). The sample comprised memory CD4+ T cells from blood. Written as DNA, the CDR3 is TGTGCCTGGACGGGGGCGGAGACCCAGTACTTC. It specifies CAWTGAETQYF.